What follows describes a single T cell receptor (beta chain). The antigen is unknown. This specimen belongs to a study of EBV T-cell therapy then PD-1 blockade in nasopharyngeal carcinoma. Sample treatment: AdE1-LMPpoly-expanded autologous EBV-specific T-cell therapy followed by anti-PD-1 nivolumab. Germline loops: CDR1 MNHEY, CDR2 SMNVEV (reference sequence). This CDR3 has 13 amino acids. Trimming took off 3 bases at V and 13 bases at J, with 15 bases between the two ends. Profiled with immunoSEQ multiplex PCR; TCRdb holds only in-frame clones, not every one. The sample has over 15,000 clones, 84% seen once.

The genes are TRBV27 and TRBJ1-4, with D perhaps matching TRBD1 (6 bases). The sequences come from CD8+ T cells from blood, collected at day 33 from a patient whose treatment included autologous EBV-specific T cells and nivolumab. The origin of this receptor is a man aged 35 to 55 with nasopharyngeal carcinoma. The CDR3 DNA reads TGTGCCAGCAGTTTTCGGCAGGGGAGGCCACTGTTTTTT. It translates to CASSFRQGRPLFF.